One sample yielded the 10 T cell receptor beta chains listed below, sequenced in a study of T cells in Graves' hyperthyroidism and ophthalmopathy. Regions amplified from RNA transcripts were the TCR beta CDR3 regions. HTBI primers were used for first-round RT-PCR of the TCR CDR3. Via MiXCR, TCRdb re-called the multiplex PCR reads, giving one row per CDR3 protein. The table has 550,000 to 650,000 distinct CDR3 sequences, over 11% seen once. The sequenced sample consisted of blood. Every receptor here comes from a woman younger than 45 with Graves' hyperthyroidism that later progressed to Graves' ophthalmopathy.

This chain joins TRBV12-3 or TRBV12-4 and TRBJ2-2; D possibly matches TRBD1 or TRBD2 (7 bases each). The CDR3 spans 16 residues. V was clipped by 8 bases and J by 1 base, with 17 bases between them. The CDR3 reads CASGGGGGRNTGELFF. CDR3 DNA: TGTGCCAGCGGAGGGGGAGGGGGCCGGAACACCGGGGAGCTGTTTTTT.

There are a few counts of this clonotype. As DNA, the CDR3 is TGTGCCAGCAGGACTTACAGGGGGCGAGAGACCCAGTACTTC. Residues: CASRTYRGRETQYF. The chain recombines TRBV27 with TRBJ2-5; TRBD1 matches at 9 bases. Germline values: CDR1 MNHEY, CDR2 SMNVEV (reference sequence). Trimming removed 6 bases from V and 4 bases from J; junction bases left unmatched: 6. The CDR3 is 14 residues long.

This clonotype has just a few counts. The rearrangement uses TRBV13 and TRBJ2-1; tentatively, D is TRBD2 (5 bases). There are 17 residues in the CDR3. The V end lost 4 bases, the J end lost 10 bases, and 26 bases lay between the germline ends. Per the germline V gene, CDR1 is PRHDT and CDR2 is FYEKMQ (reference sequence). The CDR3 DNA sequence: TGTGCCAGCAGCTCCGTCCCATGGGCTAGCCCAGAGCGGGAGCAGTTCTTC. Residues: CASSSVPWASPEREQFF. The full variable domain, completed using reference TRBV13 and TRBJ2-1, is AAGVIQSPRHLIKEKRETATLKCYPIPRHDTVYWYQQGPGQDPQFLISFYEKMQSDKGSIPDRFSAQQFSDYHSELNMSSLELGDSALYFCASSSVPWASPEREQFFGPGTRLTVL.

This clonotype was observed at least ten times. The V call is TRBV5-1, the J call TRBJ2-6; no firm D call. Trimming left V 4 bases short and J 0 bases short, with 14 bases between. The CDR3 spans 17 residues. Germline V gene data show CDR1 as SGHRS and CDR2 as YFSETQ. As DNA, the CDR3 is TGCGCCAGCAGCCTGTCGACACAGAGCTCTGGGGCCAACGTCCTGACTTTC. Its translation is CASSLSTQSSGANVLTF.

This clonotype was seen many times. The gene calls are TRBV25-1 and TRBJ1-1; 7 bases are shared with TRBD1. Germline CDR1 reads MGHDK; CDR2 reads SYGVNS. This CDR3 has 17 amino acids. Unmatched junction bases numbered 13, after V lost 3 bases and J lost 3 bases. In nucleotides, the CDR3 is TGTGCCAGCAGTGATCTCGCGACACTACAGGGGTACACTGAAGCTTTCTTT. Translating it yields CASSDLATLQGYTEAFF.

The chain couples TRBV14 to TRBJ2-7; 7 nucleotides line up with TRBD1. V was pared by 3 bases and J by 2 bases, with 7 bases of the junction left unmatched. Germline values: CDR1 SGHDN, CDR2 FVKESK. This CDR3 spans 15 amino acids. The CDR3 DNA follows: TGTGCCAGCAGCCATACAGGGGATGAACCCTACGAGCAGTACTTC. This sequence encodes CASSHTGDEPYEQYF.

In its sample, this clonotype was seen many times. The rearrangement links TRBV12-5 to TRBJ1-5; 8 bases agree with TRBD1. The CDR3 length is 12 residues. V gave up 6 bases and J gave up 7 bases; unmatched junction bases: 2. The germline V gene encodes CDR1 LGHNT and CDR2 FRNRAP. The CDR3 protein is CASGDRDQPQHF. CDR3 nucleotide sequence: TGTGCTAGTGGGGACAGGGACCAGCCCCAGCATTTT.

This clonotype was seen at least ten times. This chain joins TRBV11-2 and TRBJ2-7, with D uncertain. V lost 4 bases, J lost 2 bases, and 9 bases lay in between. CDR3 length equals 13 residues. CDR1 SGHAT and CDR2 FQNNGV come from the germline V gene. The CDR3 DNA reads as TGTGCCAGCAGCTCGAATGATACCTACGAGCAGTACTTC. Translation gives CASSSNDTYEQYF.

This clonotype was recorded many times. The rearrangement joins TRBV6-1 to TRBJ1-2; D call uncertain. V gave up 4 bases and J gave up 5 bases, with 8 bases separating them. Germline loops: CDR1 MNHNS, CDR2 SASEGT. The CDR3 covers 12 residues. The CDR3 spells CASSGGTYGYTF. CDR3 coding DNA: TGTGCCAGCAGTGGAGGCACGTATGGCTACACCTTC.

This clonotype was recorded many times. This chain uses TRBV30 with TRBJ1-3; D not resolved. V was pared by 2 bases and J by 0 bases, with 11 bases between. CDR3 length: 15 amino acids. CDR1 is GTSNPN and CDR2 is SVGIG in the germline V gene (reference sequence). In DNA form, the CDR3 reads TGTGCCTGGAGTCGGGCCCTCAGCTCTGGAAACACCATATATTTT. The encoded protein is CAWSRALSSGNTIYF.